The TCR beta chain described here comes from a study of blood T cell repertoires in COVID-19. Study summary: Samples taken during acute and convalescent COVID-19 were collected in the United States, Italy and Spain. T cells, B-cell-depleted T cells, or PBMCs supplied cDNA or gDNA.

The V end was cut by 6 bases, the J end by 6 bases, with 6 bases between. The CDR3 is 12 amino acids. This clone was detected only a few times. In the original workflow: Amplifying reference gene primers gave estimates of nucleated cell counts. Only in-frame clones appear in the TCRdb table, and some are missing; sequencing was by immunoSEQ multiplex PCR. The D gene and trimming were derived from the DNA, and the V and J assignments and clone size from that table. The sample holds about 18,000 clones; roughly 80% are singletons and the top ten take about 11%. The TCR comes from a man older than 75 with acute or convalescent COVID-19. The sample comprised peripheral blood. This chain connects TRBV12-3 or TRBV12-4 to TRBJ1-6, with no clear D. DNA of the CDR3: TGTGCCAGCAGATCGGGTAATTCACCCCTCCACTTT. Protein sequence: CASRSGNSPLHF.